This T cell receptor (beta chain) was sequenced during a study of T cell clonality in common variable immunodeficiency. The table came from immunoSEQ multiplex PCR; TCRdb's copy has only in-frame clones and leaves some out. Recorded here are roughly 42,000 clones, none singletons. Regarding the study as a whole: Reportedly, TCR beta sequences from common variable immunodeficiency showed fewer deletions and N-nucleotide insertions. Compared with controls, CVID subjects had fewer shared TCRbeta clones. Links between repertoire features and CVID complications were heterogeneity-limited.

J was trimmed by 1 base and V by 6 bases; bases with no gene match: 5. Germline CDR1 and CDR2: SNHLY and FYNNEI. The CDR3 spans 15 residues. Both groups were predominantly of Caucasian heritage. All CVID subjects were on immunoglobulin replacement for at least one year. This clone was seen many times. Its antigen is not known. The observed sequence ends 3 residues before the CDR3 terminus, with the missing tail filled in from the germline J gene. The receptor comes from a human donor with common variable immunodeficiency. The chain combines TRBV2 with TRBJ1-5; 8 nucleotides agree with TRBD1. The sequenced sample consisted of peripheral blood mononuclear cells. The CDR3: CASRDGTGSNQPQHF. The sequenced part of the CDR3 DNA is TGTGCCAGCAGAGACGGGACAGGAAGCAATCAGCCC.